The clone carrying this T cell receptor beta chain showed up just a few times. No antigen is known for it. All donors were healthy Caucasians. The sample originates from a study of identical twins. General observations from the study: Cord blood's abundant beta clonotypes had fewer insertions, unlike memory repertoires.

Each cDNA held unique molecular identifiers, and template switching gave it a universal primer site. Each CDR3 protein is one row after TCRdb ran MiXCR on the 5' RACE reads. The data hold 200,000 to 300,000 distinct CDR3 sequences, with under 12% observed a single time. Germline CDR1 is SGHKS and CDR2 is YYEKEE (reference sequence). The V segment lost 1 base and the J segment 6 bases; nucleotides outside the gene matches: 8. The CDR3 runs 16 residues. The TCR sequence derives from a man aged 45-65 years in good health. The sequenced material came from memory T cells sorted from blood. The rearrangement uses TRBV5-5 and TRBJ2-3; 10 nucleotides agree with TRBD1. CDR3 region: CASSLNLDRGLDTQYF. The CDR3 DNA sequence: TGTGCCAGCAGCTTGAATCTGGACAGGGGGTTGGATACGCAGTATTTT.